This entry features one TCR beta chain sequence. Its antigen is still unknown. The sample comes from a study of CD8+CD57+ T cells in acquired aplastic anemia. Study findings and constraints: It was found that about 31 CD8+ CDR3 sequences were shared between patients and controls.

Genomic DNA acted as the template from which TCR beta VDJ combination and CDR3 sequence profiling were carried out. Using its own MiXCR run on the reads, TCRdb lists one record per CDR3 protein. The data contain around 180,000 distinct CDR3 sequences, about 60% of them singletons. V dropped 5 bases and J dropped 0; count of bases not matched to a gene: 3. The CDR3 is 14 amino acids. Germline V gene sequence: CDR1 SGHAT, CDR2 FQNNGV. This sequence joins TRBV11-2 and TRBJ2-7; 8 bases are shared with TRBD2. The specimen sequenced was sorted CD4+, CD8+, or CD8+CD57+ T cells (not recorded which) from PBMCs. The TCR sequence derives from a human donor in good health. CDR3 loop: CASSRGGGSYEQYF. CDR3 DNA: TGTGCCAGCAGCCGGGGGGGGGGCTCCTACGAGCAGTACTTC.